This T cell receptor beta chain was sequenced for a study of T cells in Graves' hyperthyroidism and ophthalmopathy. Overall study findings and caveats: Stable hyperthyroidism and ophthalmopathy were separated using 13 V-J signatures. Appearing also in blood were most of the thyroid clonotypes expanded above 0.001. Ophthalmopathy, as predicted by the model, came a median about six months after the prediction.

Turning to this clonotype: Its matching antigen is unknown.

Germline V gives CDR1 SEHNR, CDR2 FQNEAQ (reference sequence). V lost 2 bases, J lost 7 bases, and 15 bases lay in between. The CDR3 runs 15 residues. The source material, RNA transcripts, was used to amplify TCR beta CDR3 regions. The HTBI primer set was used in a first-round RT-PCR of the TCR CDR3. TCRdb re-called the multiplex PCR reads through MiXCR, storing one row per CDR3 protein. The table records under 350,000 distinct CDR3 sequences, around a sixth of them present only once. The TCR originated in a woman in her 50s with Graves' hyperthyroidism. Source material: blood. J is TRBJ2-1 and V is TRBV7-9; no clear D. Here the CDR3 reads CASSLIAVITNEQFF. CDR3 nucleotides: TGTGCCAGCAGCTTAATTGCGGTTATTACGAATGAGCAGTTCTTC.